This record covers a single TCR beta chain. The data belong to a study of blood T cell repertoires in COVID-19. Authors' analysis steps: How many nucleated cells were present was estimated from reference gene primer amplification. Produced via immunoSEQ multiplex PCR; TCRdb's table is partial and in-frame only. The DNA was the basis for D and trimming; V, J and clone size are from that table. The sample carries about 130,000 clones, roughly 80% recorded once. Germline trimming cut 8 bases from V and 6 bases from J; bases unmatched to any gene: 10. The CDR3 runs 15 residues. CDR1 and CDR2 (germline): MDHEN, SYDVKM.

The rearrangement uses TRBV28 and TRBJ1-5; 10 bases line up with TRBD1. The specimen was peripheral blood. This receptor was taken from a woman aged 80 or over with acute or convalescent COVID-19. In nucleotides, the CDR3 is TGTGCCAGCCGACCGACGGGGACAGGGGTTCAGCCCCAGCATTTT. This encodes CASRPTGTGVQPQHF.